The 11 T cell receptor beta chains below were found in one sample sequenced in a study of persistence of HIV-infected CD4 T cells. The libraries were made with immunoSEQ version 4 in survey mode. Method: immunoSEQ multiplex PCR; TCRdb's copy keeps in-frame clones and lacks some. Among fewer than 30,000 clones listed, around 80% were seen once. Their recognized antigens are unknown. Cells were stimulated with CMV-infected fibroblast lysates at approximately 10 ug/mL. CD40L-negative CD69-negative CD45RO-high memory CD4+ T cells were sorted as populations depleted of antigen-responding cells. Sequencing was performed on CD4+ T cells sorted from PBMCs after approximately 19-hour stimulation, taken from a patient who received antiretroviral therapy. The receptors shown here come from an adult man with HIV who was CMV-seropositive.

The chain links TRBV5-1 to TRBJ1-1; 7 bases match TRBD1. V lost 2 bases and J lost 3; bases outside the gene matches: 7. CDR3 length: 15 residues. Germline CDR1 SGHRS, CDR2 YFSETQ. CDR3 in DNA: TGCGCCAGCAGCTTAGACGGCGGGACAGACACTGAAGCTTTCTTT. Its protein is CASSLDGGTDTEAFF.

The chain's CDR3 is CASSIRQGDSPLHF. The DNA for the CDR3 is TGTGCCAGCAGTATTAGACAGGGGGATTCACCCCTCCACTTT. The chain has TRBV9 and TRBJ1-6; 9 nucleotides align to TRBD1. CDR3 size: 14 residues. J was trimmed by 8 bases and V by 5 bases; bases with no gene match: 5. Germline lookup yields CDR1 SGDLS and CDR2 YYNGEE. Combining the CDR3 with reference TRBV9 and TRBJ1-6 gives the whole variable domain DSGVTQTPKHLITATGQRVTLRCSPRSGDLSVYWYQQSLDQGLQFLIQYYNGEERAKGNILERFSAQQFPDLHSELNLSSLELGDSALYFCASSIRQGDSPLHFGNGTRLTVT.

The chain combines TRBV18 with TRBJ2-6; D is ambiguous. The ends were cut back, 2 bases at V and 2 bases at J, with 7 bases in the middle. Germline assignment: CDR1 KGHSH and CDR2 LQKENI. This CDR3 has 15 amino acids. This chain's CDR3 is CASSPTKPGANVLTF. As DNA, the CDR3 is TGTGCCAGCTCACCAACAAAGCCTGGGGCCAACGTCCTGACTTTC.

The chain employs TRBV19 and TRBJ2-7; TRBD1 matches 11 bases. V lost 5 bases and J lost 3; bases outside the gene matches: 9. Germline-derived CDR1 and CDR2 are LNHDA and SQIVND (reference sequence). The CDR3 spans 16 residues. The CDR3 sequence: CASSLLGQGAIYEQYF. In DNA form, the CDR3 reads TGTGCCAGTAGTTTACTCGGACAGGGGGCTATCTACGAGCAGTACTTC.

The chain combines TRBV5-1 with TRBJ2-7, with TRBD1 identical over 9 bases. The germline V gene encodes CDR1 SGHRS and CDR2 YFSETQ. CDR3 size: 14 residues. V gave up 4 bases and J gave up 9 bases; unmatched junction bases: 11. CDR3 coding DNA: TGCGCCAGCAGCCCAAGGGACAGGGAGACGGGGCAGTACTTC. It specifies CASSPRDRETGQYF.

The chain recombines TRBV19 with TRBJ2-6; 7 bases match TRBD1. This CDR3 spans 17 amino acids. Germline assignment: CDR1 LNHDA and CDR2 SQIVND (reference sequence). Trimming removed 7 bases from V and 0 bases from J; junction bases left unmatched: 9. The CDR3 sequence: CASNPRQGSSGANVLTF. The CDR3, as DNA: TGTGCCAGTAACCCGAGACAGGGAAGCTCTGGGGCCAACGTCCTGACTTTC. Full variable domain (outside the CDR3, taken from reference TRBV19 and TRBJ2-6): DGGITQSPKYLFRKEGQNVTLSCEQNLNHDAMYWYRQDPGQGLRLIYYSQIVNDFQKGDIAEGYSVSREKKESFPLTVTSAQKNPTAFYLCASNPRQGSSGANVLTFGAGSRLTVL.

This clone was counted a single time. This CDR3 is CSASVSSGNTIYF. CDR3 sequence (DNA): TGCAGTGCTAGTGTGAGCTCTGGAAACACCATATATTTT. The chain joins TRBV20-1 to TRBJ1-3; D is unresolved. V was shortened by 3 bases and J by 0 bases, with 6 bases between the two germline ends. Germline V lookup: CDR1 DFQATT, CDR2 SNEGSKA (reference sequence). CDR3 length: 13 amino acids.

The chain employs TRBV2 and TRBJ1-6; D remains unclear. Germline V gene lookup returns CDR1 SNHLY and CDR2 FYNNEI. CDR3 length equals 12 residues. Trimming took 6 bases from V and 7 from J, leaving 7 bases between them. In DNA form, the CDR3 reads TGTGCCAGCAGAGTCACAAATTCACCCCTCCACTTT. It is translated as CASRVTNSPLHF.

This clone was detected once. The chain uses TRBV6-2 or TRBV6-3 and TRBJ2-2; 11 bases fit TRBD1. Germline values: CDR1 MNHEY, CDR2 SVGEGT. Trimming removed 4 bases from V and 4 bases from J; junction bases left unmatched: 5. The CDR3 loop spans 16 amino acids. DNA of the CDR3: TGTGCCAGCAGTTTACGGGACAGGGGGGTCACCGGGGAGCTGTTTTTT. Translation gives CASSLRDRGVTGELFF.

V and J are TRBV5-8 and TRBJ2-7; 8 bases agree with TRBD1. V lost 2 bases, J lost 4 bases, and 8 bases stayed unmatched. The germline V gene encodes CDR1 SGHTS and CDR2 YDEGEE. The CDR3 spans 15 residues. CDR3 loop: CASSLGQGLFYEQYF. DNA of the CDR3: TGTGCCAGCAGCTTAGGACAGGGACTTTTTTACGAGCAGTACTTC.

The V gene is TRBV7-3, the J gene TRBJ2-7; the match to TRBD2 covers 8 bases. Germline CDR1 reads SGHTA; CDR2 reads FQGTGA. With V trimmed by 1 base and J by 1 base, 3 bases remained unmatched. The CDR3 is 15 amino acids. The CDR3 reads CASSLRSSGSYEQYF. CDR3 bases: TGTGCCAGCAGCTTAAGGTCTAGCGGGTCCTACGAGCAGTACTTC.